Sequencing of this T cell receptor beta chain was carried out in a study of T-cell memory formation after mild COVID-19. Study context: There were largely donor-specific TCR clusters. Study-level results: CD4/CD8 balance characterized clones contracting day 15 to 85, and CD4+ skew characterized later expanders. Some responding clones appeared in pre-infection memory, suggesting cross-reactive memory joined.

TCRdb used MiXCR to reprocess the 5' RACE reads, holding one entry per CDR3 protein. The top ten hold about 27% of the sample, which has more than 110,000 distinct CDR3 sequences, around 15% seen once. The CDR3 totals 17 residues. Unmatched junction bases numbered 12, after V lost 4 bases and J lost 1 base. The V gene's germline CDR1 is MGHRA and CDR2 YSYEKL. This clonotype was counted many times. Its target is unknown. This clonotype was sampled from an adult woman who had mild COVID-19 (a few samples of this study predate the infection). Cell type and time point are not known. The V gene is TRBV4-1, the J gene TRBJ1-1; 7 nucleotides match TRBD1. Sequencing input: PBMCs or a T cell subset sorted from them (not recorded which). The chain's CDR3 is CASSLTAGGAANTEAFF. The CDR3 region has the DNA TGCGCCAGCAGCCTGACGGCAGGGGGAGCGGCGAACACTGAAGCTTTCTTT.